This T cell receptor (beta chain) emerged from a study of OX40 agonist ivuxolimab in advanced cancers. Study-wide background: About 44% of patients had received prior checkpoint inhibitor therapy.

This CDR3 region has 18 residues. CDR1 is MNHNS, CDR2 SASEGT, per germline. Losses at the gene ends were 6 bases for V and 4 bases for J; bases not matched to a gene: 16. Study-wide findings and caveats: CD4+ and CD8+ blood T cells expanded clonally by week 6 at 0.1 to 3.0 mg/kg.

Comment on this clone: The antigen is undetermined.

The method was immunoSEQ multiplex PCR; TCRdb's version includes in-frame clones alone and lacks a portion of them. This table holds over 10,000 clones, 84% found once. The V gene is TRBV6-1, the J gene TRBJ2-1; 9 bases match TRBD2. The TCR originated in an adult with an advanced solid tumor such as melanoma, head and neck, liver or kidney cancer. The specimen comprised CD4+ or CD8+ T cells sorted from blood, sampled in a trial of the OX40 agonist ivuxolimab. CDR3 protein: CASREWGSAGGIYNEQFF. CDR3 nucleotide sequence: TGTGCCAGCAGGGAATGGGGCAGTGCGGGGGGGATATACAATGAGCAGTTCTTC.